Listed here are 8 T cell receptor beta chains from one sample, sequenced in a study of PD-1 blockade in classical Hodgkin lymphoma. All patients relapsed after autologous stem cell transplantation, and brentuximab vedotin exposure varied. Magnetic negative selection served to purify CD4+ T cells out of PBMCs that had been thawed. Only in-frame clones appear in the TCRdb table, and some are missing; sequencing was by immunoSEQ multiplex PCR. The profile shows about 7,700 clones, roughly 88% of them singletons. The specimen was CD4+ T cells from blood, collected at baseline. The source is a human donor with classical Hodgkin lymphoma.

The chain is built from TRBV7-2 and TRBJ1-1; no firm D call. Germline CDR1 is SGHTA and CDR2 is FQGNSA. CDR3 length equals 14 residues. With 3 bases removed from V and 3 bases from J, the gap between germline ends came to 11 bases. CDR3 protein: CASSLSAMDTEAFF. DNA for the CDR3: TGTGCCAGCAGCTTGAGCGCTATGGACACTGAAGCTTTCTTT.

This clone has more than one count but fewer than ten. The chain carries TRBV25-1 and TRBJ2-5; the match to TRBD2 covers 9 bases. Per the germline V gene, CDR1 is MGHDK and CDR2 is SYGVNS. J gave up 4 bases and V 1 base, and 7 bases lay outside the gene matches. The CDR3 totals 16 residues. CDR3 region: CASSEFRAGGGETQYF. The CDR3 DNA is TGTGCCAGCAGTGAATTTAGAGCGGGGGGAGGAGAGACCCAGTACTTC.

The V and J genes are TRBV6-5 and TRBJ2-7; 7 nucleotides line up with TRBD1. CDR1 and CDR2 from the germline V gene are MNHEY and SVGAGI. V gave up 2 bases and J gave up 6 bases; unmatched junction bases: 10. The length of the CDR3 is 15 residues. CDR3: CASSYLGTVKGEQYF. CDR3 coding DNA: TGTGCCAGCAGTTACCTCGGGACAGTCAAGGGCGAGCAGTACTTC.

This CDR3 reads CASSLSILGQVLANYGYTF. DNA of the CDR3: TGTGCCAGCAGTTTAAGCATCTTGGGACAGGTCTTAGCTAACTATGGCTACACCTTC. The chain recombines TRBV27 with TRBJ1-2, with TRBD1 identical over 8 bases. Losses at the gene ends were 2 bases for V and 0 bases for J; bases not matched to a gene: 14. The CDR3 consists of 19 residues. Germline values: CDR1 MNHEY, CDR2 SMNVEV (reference sequence).

The sample holds one count of this clone. This rearrangement joins TRBV5-1 to TRBJ1-1; TRBD1 agrees at 9 bases. Per germline, CDR1 SGHRS and CDR2 YFSETQ. V dropped 2 bases and J dropped 1; count of bases not matched to a gene: 12. This CDR3 is built from 18 residues. The DNA of the CDR3 is TGCGCCAGCAGCTTAGGCCTCAGGGACAGGGTTTGGAACACTGAAGCTTTCTTT. It is translated as CASSLGLRDRVWNTEAFF. Looking up the rest from reference TRBV5-1 and TRBJ1-1 gives the full variable domain: KAGVTQTPRYLIKTRGQQVTLSCSPISGHRSVSWYQQTPGQGLQFLFEYFSETQRNKGNFPGRFSGRQFSNSRSEMNVSTLELGDSALYLCASSLGLRDRVWNTEAFFGQGTRLTVV.

The chain employs TRBV5-6 and TRBJ2-2, with TRBD2 matching over 8 bases. The CDR3 length is 17 residues. With V trimmed by 4 bases and J by 3 bases, 11 bases remained unmatched. Germline values: CDR1 SGHDT, CDR2 YYEEEE. The DNA for the CDR3 is TGTGCCAGCAGCCCCCGGTTCGGGGGGGGCGACACCGGGGAGCTGTTTTTT. This codes for CASSPRFGGGDTGELFF.

Only one count was recorded for this clone. V usage is TRBV19 and J usage is TRBJ2-2, with TRBD1 identical over 8 bases. The CDR3 extends over 18 amino acids. Germline values: CDR1 LNHDA, CDR2 SQIVND (reference sequence). J gave up 4 bases and V 6 bases, and 16 bases lay outside the gene matches. CDR3 DNA: TGTGCCAGTAGCAAAAGGGGACAGGTAATCACCGGCACCGGGGAGCTGTTTTTT. It specifies CASSKRGQVITGTGELFF.

This clone was seen just once. This chain links TRBV19 with TRBJ2-1; TRBD2 aligns across 12 bases. The CDR3 is 20 residues long. J lost 5 bases, V lost 2 bases, and 16 bases had no gene match. Germline V gives CDR1 LNHDA, CDR2 SQIVND (reference sequence). CDR3 protein: CASSIQGLFSGLAGHNEQFF. For the CDR3, the DNA is TGTGCCAGTAGTATACAGGGTCTCTTTAGCGGACTAGCGGGACACAATGAGCAGTTCTTC.